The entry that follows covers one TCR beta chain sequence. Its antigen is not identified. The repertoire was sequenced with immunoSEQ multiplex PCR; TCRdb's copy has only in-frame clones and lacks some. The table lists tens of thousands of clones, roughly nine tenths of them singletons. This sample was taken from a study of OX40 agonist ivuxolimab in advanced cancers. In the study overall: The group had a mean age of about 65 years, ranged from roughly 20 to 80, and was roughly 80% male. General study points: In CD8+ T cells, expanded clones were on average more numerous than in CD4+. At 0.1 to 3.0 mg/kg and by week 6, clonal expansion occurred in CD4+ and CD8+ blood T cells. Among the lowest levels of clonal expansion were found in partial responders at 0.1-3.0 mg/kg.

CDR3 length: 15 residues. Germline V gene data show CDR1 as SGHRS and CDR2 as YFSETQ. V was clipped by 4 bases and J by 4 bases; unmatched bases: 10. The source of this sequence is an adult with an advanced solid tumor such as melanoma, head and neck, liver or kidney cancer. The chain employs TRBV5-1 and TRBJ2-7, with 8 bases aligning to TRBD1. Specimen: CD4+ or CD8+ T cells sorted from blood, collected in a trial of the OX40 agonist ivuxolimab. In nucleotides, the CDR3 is TGCGCCAGCAGCCCTCGGACAGGGAGTGGTTACGAGCAGTACTTC. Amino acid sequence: CASSPRTGSGYEQYF.